This note documents a single TCR beta chain sequence. Its antigen is unknown. The data belong to a study of T cell responses to AZD1222 COVID-19 vaccine. Some clones are missing from TCRdb's copy, which holds only in-frame ones; the method was immunoSEQ multiplex PCR. The table lists 80,000 to 100,000 clones, about 89% of them singletons. V shed 2 bases and J shed 3 bases, with 12 bases lying between them. The CDR3 is 14 residues long. Per germline, CDR1 SGDLS and CDR2 YYNGEE. Whole-study results and caveats: With dominance at 160-218 and 743-854, vaccine-associated CD4 TCRs spanned spike.

Some second doses came at about 4 weeks and others at about 12 weeks; these were pooled. This receptor was taken from an adult who received the AZD1222 COVID-19 vaccine. The V gene is TRBV9, the J gene TRBJ2-7, with D hard to call. Material: peripheral blood, obtained 28 days after the second AZD1222 dose. DNA for the CDR3: TGTGCCAGCAGCGTCCAGCCTTCCTACTACGAGCAGTACTTC. Its translation is CASSVQPSYYEQYF.